Below, one TCR beta chain is given with its context. What it recognizes is unknown. A sample-barcoded 5' primer and a J-beta primer mix were used in a second PCR of roughly 7 to 11 cycles. TCRdb reprocessed the 5' RACE reads via MiXCR and lists one record per CDR3 protein. The sample yields nearly 1 million distinct CDR3 sequences, about 53% seen once. This entry is derived from a study of blood T cells in healthy people across ages. Whole-study results and caveats: It was the long-lived donors that had more naive CD4+ cells and higher diversity than aged donors.

Looked up from germline, CDR1 is SQVTM and CDR2 is ANQGSEA. V lost 6 bases to trimming and J lost 5 bases; unmatched junction nucleotides: 7. The CDR3 spans 13 residues. Sequencing was carried out using blood. This clonotype originated in a woman aged 55-75 years in good health. The gene calls are TRBV29-1 and TRBJ2-1; 7 nucleotides align to TRBD1. CDR3 bases: TGCAGCGTGTCGACAGGGTCCAACAATGAGCAGTTCTTC. Its translation: CSVSTGSNNEQFF.